The T cell receptor (beta chain) described here comes from a study of Graves' ophthalmopathy and Graves' hyperthyroidism. Findings and limits, study-wide: Ophthalmopathy progression predictions by the model showed 72.22% specificity and roughly 70% sensitivity. Using 13 signatures, a model distinguished ophthalmopathy from stable hyperthyroidism, reaching around 88% sensitivity and approximately 80% specificity. Blood also harbored most expanded thyroid clonotypes above 0.001 frequency.

This CDR3 spans 17 amino acids. Trimming removed 4 bases from V and 0 bases from J; junction bases left unmatched: 9. Germline V CDR1 and CDR2: SQVTM, ANQGSEA. To note about this clonotype: The antigen remains undetermined.

Beta-chain TCR CDR3 regions were amplified from RNA transcripts. Amplification began with first-round RT-PCR using HTBI primers, then second-round multiplex PCR was performed. TCRdb re-analysed the multiplex PCR reads in MiXCR, keeping a single row per CDR3 protein. Here the sample spans about 660,000 distinct CDR3 sequences, over 40% being singletons. This sequence originates from an adult man with Graves' ophthalmopathy. The chain employs TRBV29-1 and TRBJ2-6; 7 bases fit TRBD1. The sequenced material came from peripheral blood. CDR3 sequence reads: CSVGGTVHNSGANVLTF. In nucleotides, the CDR3 is TGCAGCGTTGGAGGGACAGTACACAACTCTGGGGCCAACGTCCTGACTTTC. Full variable domain (missing parts from reference TRBV29-1 and TRBJ2-6): SAVISQKPSRDICQRGTSLTIQCQVDSQVTMMFWYRQQPGQSLTLIATANQGSEATYESGFVIDKFPISRPNLTFSTLTVSNMSPEDSSIYLCSVGGTVHNSGANVLTFGAGSRLTVL.